This T cell receptor (beta chain) was captured in a study of OX40 agonist ivuxolimab in advanced cancers. Regarding the study in general: Ivuxolimab was an agonistic, fully human IgG2 monoclonal antibody directed against OX40 (CD134), a costimulatory receptor. Intravenous ivuxolimab was administered to patients every 2 weeks at six dose levels: 0.01, 0.1, 0.3, 1.5, 3 and 10 mg/kg. Among the roughly 50 dose-escalation patients, about 19 had hepatocellular carcinoma, roughly 15 melanoma, 9 renal cell carcinoma and 9 head and neck cancer. A male proportion of nearly 85% and a mean age of about 60 years, ranging from about 20 to 85, were recorded for the dose-escalation cohort. Prior anti-PD-1, anti-PD-L1 or anti-CTLA-4 therapy was permitted, and checkpoint inhibitors had been received by more than 35% of dose-escalation patients. Three dose-escalation patients achieved partial responses, one with hepatocellular carcinoma and two with cutaneous melanoma. Peripheral TCRbeta sequencing aimed to test whether ivuxolimab altered TCR sequence diversity and caused clonal T-cell expansion. The monotherapy dose-escalation portion (N ≈ 56 patients) of the phase I ivuxolimab trial is reported in the paper.

The CDR3, from cysteine to phenylalanine, totals 16 residues. Of all the DNA, just the CDR3 is kept, 48 bases in frame from base 1. Relative to germline, V is missing 5 bases and J is missing 3 bases, with 8 bases of the junction outside any gene match. CDR1 and CDR2 are drawn from the germline V gene: SGHAT, FQNNGV. For sequencing of the TCRbeta CDR3 region, genomic DNA was extracted from the sorted cells. TCRbeta CDR3 regions were sequenced using the immunoSEQ Assay. This immuneACCESS table, as held by TCRdb, lists in-frame sequences with V and J called but not all clones. Of the missing ones, under half trace to an unresolved V gene in checked studies; the others have no known cause. The sample records about 47,000 clones, approximately 91% of which are singletons. 13% to 15% of the sample goes to the ten largest clones. The paper as a whole reports these results and caveats: Low levels of normalized T-cell clonal expansion were also shown by some nonresponding patients. After ivuxolimab, expanded clones were on average more numerous among CD8+ T cells than among CD4+ T cells. In partial responders in the 0.1-3.0 mg/kg groups, normalized peripheral clonal expansion was found to be among the lowest, especially among CD8+ T cells. Which antigens the clonally expanded peripheral T cells were specific for was not determined. Clonal expansion of both CD4+ and CD8+ blood T cells was observed from baseline to week 6 at doses 0.1 to 3.0 mg/kg.

The trial excluded patients who had a history of autoimmune disease or who were on systemic immunosuppression. Peripheral blood for TCR sequencing was drawn from every dose cohort at baseline, at cycle 4 day 1 and at cycle 7 day 1. The samples were drawn from a first-in-human, open-label, multicenter phase I dose-escalation trial of ivuxolimab. Adults with locally advanced or metastatic melanoma, renal cell carcinoma, hepatocellular carcinoma or head and neck squamous cell carcinoma were enrolled in the trial. Before TCR sequencing, CD4+ T cells and CD8+ T cells were sorted from peripheral blood as separate populations. As regards this clone: This clone's antigen is unknown. No per-base quality is available; no much larger clone lies one base away.

The clonotype originates from an adult with an advanced solid tumor such as melanoma, head and neck, liver or kidney cancer. This chain is built from TRBV11-2 and TRBJ2-1; TRBD2 fits 9 bases in the junction. The specimen comprised CD4+ or CD8+ T cells sorted from blood, sampled in a trial of the OX40 agonist ivuxolimab. The CDR3 protein: CASSPGGGANYNEQFF. The nucleotide sequence reads as follows: TGTGCCAGCAGCCCGGGCGGGGGGGCAAACTACAATGAGCAGTTCTTC.